Sequencing of this T cell receptor (beta chain) was carried out in a study of vaccination effects on CD4 cells after COVID-19. Study information: Each person got two doses of an mRNA SARS-CoV-2 vaccine, BNT162b2 or mRNA-1273. Overall study results and limits: Marked clonal contraction was seen late after vaccination (in both infection- and vaccine-induced clones). Cross-reaction with common cold coronaviruses was seen in only 1 of 255 vaccine-induced clones from healthy vaccinees.

Concerning this clone itself: Its antigen is still unknown.

ViraFEST used viral peptide pools to expand antigen-specific CD4+ T cells before sequencing. With approximately 10 days of culture completed, CD4+ T cells were isolated. None of these healthy vaccinees had been infected with SARS-CoV-2 before vaccination. Days 3 and 7 saw half the medium replaced with IL-2 medium. The CDR3 runs 13 residues. CDR1 and CDR2 (germline): SGHDT, YYEEEE. V dropped 1 base and J dropped 3 bases, with 8 bases sitting between them. Method: immunoSEQ multiplex PCR; TCRdb's copy keeps in-frame clones and lacks some. This sample carries 24,000 or so clones, 73% of them seen once, and the ten largest clones take about 5%.

This specimen was CD4+ T cells from PBMCs cultured with SARS-CoV-2 spike peptides, taken before COVID-19 vaccination. The rearrangement links TRBV5-6 to TRBJ2-7, with TRBD1 as a possible D gene (5 bases). This TCR was sampled from a human donor who received a COVID-19 vaccine. For the CDR3, the DNA is TGTGCCAGCAGCTTGTACAGGAGCTACGAGCAGTACTTC. As protein: CASSLYRSYEQYF.